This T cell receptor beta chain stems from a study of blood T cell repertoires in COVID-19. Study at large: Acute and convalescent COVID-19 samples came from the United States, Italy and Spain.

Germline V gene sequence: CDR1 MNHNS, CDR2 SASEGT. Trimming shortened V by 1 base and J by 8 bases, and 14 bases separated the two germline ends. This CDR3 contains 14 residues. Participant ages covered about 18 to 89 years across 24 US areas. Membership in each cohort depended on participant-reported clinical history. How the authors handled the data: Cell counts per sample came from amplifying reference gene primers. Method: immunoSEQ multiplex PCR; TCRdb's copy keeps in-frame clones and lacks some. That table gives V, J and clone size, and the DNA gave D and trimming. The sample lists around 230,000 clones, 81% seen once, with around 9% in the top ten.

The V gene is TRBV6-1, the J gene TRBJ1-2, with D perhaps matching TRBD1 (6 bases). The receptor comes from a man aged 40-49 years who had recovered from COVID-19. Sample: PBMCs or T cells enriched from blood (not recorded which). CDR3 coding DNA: TGTGCCAGCAGTGAAGTGCCAGGGGTCGGCGGCTACACCTTC. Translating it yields CASSEVPGVGGYTF.